The 22 T cell receptor beta chains below come from one sample, sequenced in a study of T cell responses to AZD1222 COVID-19 vaccine. TCRdb's copy holds only in-frame clones and misses some; the assay was immunoSEQ multiplex PCR. Seen here are 150,000 to 200,000 clones, around 90% observed once, and the top ten hold roughly 4%. The sequenced sample was peripheral blood, obtained 28 days after the second dose of the MenACWY control vaccine. These receptor sequences come from an adult who received the MenACWY meningococcal vaccine as a control.

This chain connects TRBV28 to TRBJ2-7; D is perhaps TRBD1 (5 bases). CDR1 is MDHEN, CDR2 SYDVKM, per germline. CDR3 size: 12 residues. V lost 4 bases, J lost 4 bases, and 8 bases lay in between. CDR3: CASSWTPYEQYF. For the CDR3, the DNA is TGTGCCAGCAGTTGGACACCTTACGAGCAGTACTTC.

This clone was seen just once. The V call is TRBV7-3, the J call TRBJ2-7, with TRBD2 matching over 8 bases. V dropped 5 bases and J dropped 7; count of bases not matched to a gene: 10. This CDR3 comprises 14 residues. The germline V gene has CDR1 SGHTA and CDR2 FQGTGA. The CDR3 region is CASSPGGRAREQYF. The CDR3 DNA reads as TGTGCCAGCAGCCCGGGGGGGCGGGCGAGGGAGCAGTACTTC.

The chain carries TRBV30 and TRBJ2-3, with D maybe TRBD1 (5 bases). V lost 4 bases and J lost 6, with 8 bases in between. The CDR3 sequence is 11 residues long. CDR1 is GTSNPN, CDR2 SVGIG, per germline (reference sequence). The CDR3 reads CAWTQGDTQYF. CDR3 sequence (DNA): TGTGCCTGGACTCAGGGCGATACGCAGTATTTT.

The chain has TRBV6-5 and TRBJ1-3; 8 positions match TRBD1. The CDR3 runs 15 residues. CDR1 is MNHEY, CDR2 SVGAGI, per germline. The J segment lost 2 bases and the V segment lost 7 bases, leaving 7 bases of the junction unmatched. The CDR3 spells CASNTDRATGNTIYF. The CDR3 coding sequence is TGTGCCAGCAATACGGACAGGGCTACTGGAAACACCATATATTTT.

This chain joins TRBV4-3 and TRBJ2-7, with D possibly matching TRBD2 (5 bases). Trimming removed 0 bases from V and 4 bases from J, with 7 bases in between. CDR1 is LGHNA, CDR2 YSLEER, per germline. This CDR3 is built from 13 residues. The CDR3 DNA sequence: TGCGCCAGCAGCCAAGAATCGGGGTACGAGCAGTACTTC. This sequence encodes CASSQESGYEQYF.

The gene calls are TRBV7-2 and TRBJ1-1; 11 positions match TRBD1. V dropped 5 bases and J dropped 1; count of bases not matched to a gene: 6. The CDR3 runs 16 residues. CDR1 is SGHTA and CDR2 is FQGNSA in the germline V gene. The CDR3 sequence is CASSQDRGRRNTEAFF. CDR3 nucleotides: TGTGCCAGCAGCCAGGACAGGGGGCGCAGGAACACTGAAGCTTTCTTT. The full variable domain, with the rest looked up from reference TRBV7-2 and TRBJ1-1, is GAGVSQSPSNKVTEKGKDVELRCDPISGHTALYWYRQSLGQGLEFLIYFQGNSAPDKSGLPSDRFSAERTGGSVSTLTIQRTQQEDSAVYLCASSQDRGRRNTEAFFGQGTRLTVV.

The V call is TRBV5-4, the J call TRBJ1-4; TRBD1 aligns across 10 bases. The germline CDR1 and CDR2 sequences are SGHNT and YYREEE (reference sequence). The CDR3 has 16 amino acids. J lost 8 bases, V lost 3 bases, and 10 bases had no gene match. The CDR3 loop is CASSSPPGTGVEKLFF. The CDR3 region has the DNA TGTGCCAGCAGCTCACCGCCCGGGACAGGGGTAGAAAAACTGTTTTTT.

The rearrangement joins TRBV7-9 to TRBJ1-1; D is uncertain. CDR1 is SEHNR, CDR2 FQNEAQ, per germline (reference sequence). The V gene lost 1 base and the J gene lost 4 bases, with 4 bases spanning the gap. The length of the CDR3 is 12 residues. Here the CDR3 reads CASSLVSTEAFF. For the CDR3, the DNA is TGTGCCAGCAGCTTAGTATCCACTGAAGCTTTCTTT.

This clone appeared once. The chain combines TRBV5-4 with TRBJ1-6, with 7 bases identical to TRBD1. The CDR3 covers 16 residues. CDR1 SGHNT and CDR2 YYREEE come from the germline V gene (reference sequence). V lost 4 bases and J lost 0; bases outside the gene matches: 4. The CDR3 loop is CASSPWDSSYNSPLHF. CDR3 nucleotides: TGTGCCAGCAGCCCCTGGGACAGCTCCTATAATTCACCCCTCCACTTT.

The genes are TRBV9 and TRBJ2-1, with a weak D call TRBD2 (6 bases). The CDR3 is 14 amino acids. Germline assignment: CDR1 SGDLS and CDR2 YYNGEE. The V gene lost 1 base and the J gene lost 6 bases, with 11 bases spanning the gap. This CDR3 reads CASSVTSSGNEQFF. DNA for the CDR3: TGTGCCAGCAGCGTAACGAGTAGCGGCAATGAGCAGTTCTTC.

The rearrangement links TRBV10-1 to TRBJ2-5; D uncertain. This CDR3 spans 13 amino acids. Germline V gene data show CDR1 as WNHNN and CDR2 as SYGVQD (reference sequence). V was cut by 2 bases and J by 0 bases, with 4 bases left in between. The CDR3 loop reads CASSENHQETQYF. CDR3 nucleotides: TGCGCCAGCAGTGAGAACCACCAAGAGACCCAGTACTTC.

V usage is TRBV2 and J usage is TRBJ2-7; D not certain. Trimming left V 6 bases short and J 0 bases short, with 6 bases between. The CDR3 consists of 12 residues. In germline, CDR1 is SNHLY, CDR2 FYNNEI. The CDR3 region is CASRLASYEQYF. The CDR3 DNA reads TGTGCCAGCAGGCTTGCCTCCTACGAGCAGTACTTC. Drawing the rest from reference TRBV2 and TRBJ2-7, the complete variable domain is EPEVTQTPSHQVTQMGQEVILRCVPISNHLYFYWYRQILGQKVEFLVSFYNNEISEKSEIFDDQFSVERPDGSNFTLKIRSTKLEDSAMYFCASRLASYEQYFGPGTRLTVT.

This sequence joins TRBV12-3 or TRBV12-4 and TRBJ2-7; either TRBD1 or TRBD2 may fit D (5 bases each). With 8 bases removed from V and 0 bases from J, the gap between germline ends came to 11 bases. The CDR3 loop spans 13 amino acids. The CDR3 DNA reads as TGTGCCAGCGGCAGGGACGGCTCCTACGAGCAGTACTTC. It codes for CASGRDGSYEQYF.

This clone was counted between two and nine times. The V gene is TRBV6-4, the J gene TRBJ2-7; D possibly corresponds to TRBD2 (6 bases). CDR1 and CDR2 (germline): MRHNA, SNTAGT. The CDR3 is 20 amino acids. Trimming took off 10 bases at V and 0 bases at J, with 34 bases between the two ends. The CDR3, as DNA: TGTGCCAACCTTTACCCCCGATTCAACCTATCGCGGGATTTCTCCTACGAGCAGTACTTC. It yields the protein CANLYPRFNLSRDFSYEQYF.

The rearrangement uses TRBV11-2 and TRBJ1-1; possible D gene TRBD1, 5 bases. Germline CDR1 and CDR2: SGHAT and FQNNGV. The CDR3 runs to 13 residues. The ends were cut back, 4 bases at V and 5 bases at J, with 11 bases in the middle. In DNA form, the CDR3 reads TGTGCCAGCAGCTCCCGGCAGGGAACTGAAGCTTTCTTT. It yields the protein CASSSRQGTEAFF.

This clone was seen more than once but under ten times. The rearrangement uses TRBV30 and TRBJ2-1, with TRBD2 matching 10 bases. The germline CDR1 and CDR2 sequences are GTSNPN and SVGIG (reference sequence). The CDR3 has 12 amino acids. DNA of the CDR3: TGTTCCGGGACTAGCGACTACAATGAGCAGTTCTTC. It is translated as CSGTSDYNEQFF.

J is TRBJ1-1 and V is TRBV6-5; D call uncertain. The CDR3 totals 14 residues. Germline V gene lookup returns CDR1 MNHEY and CDR2 SVGAGI. The V and J ends lost 5 bases and 3 bases respectively, with 13 bases between them. CDR3: CASSTPNLHTEAFF. The CDR3 DNA reads as TGTGCCAGCAGTACCCCTAACCTCCACACTGAAGCTTTCTTT.

This clone came up once. The chain has TRBV4-1 and TRBJ2-4, with D unresolved. The germline V gene encodes CDR1 MGHRA and CDR2 YSYEKL. This CDR3 spans 14 amino acids. Trimming cost V 2 bases and J 8 bases, with 13 bases left between them. CDR3 DNA sequence: TGCGCCAGCAGCCAAATGGACCCGAGGCACATTCAGTACTTC. It specifies CASSQMDPRHIQYF.

The chain links TRBV9 to TRBJ1-3; TRBD1 matches at 8 bases. Germline loops: CDR1 SGDLS, CDR2 YYNGEE. The CDR3 extends over 18 amino acids. V was pared by 0 bases and J by 0 bases, with 8 bases of the junction left unmatched. The DNA for the CDR3 is TGTGCCAGCAGCGTAGGTGGATGGGACAGGTTCTCTGGAAACACCATATATTTT. It translates to CASSVGGWDRFSGNTIYF.

The V and J genes are TRBV3-1 (or the pseudogene TRBV3-2) and TRBJ2-2; possible D gene TRBD2, 6 bases. V lost 0 bases and J lost 7, with 9 bases in between. This CDR3 comprises 14 residues. Per germline, CDR1 LGHDT and CDR2 YNNKEL (reference sequence). CDR3 sequence (DNA): TGTGCCAGCAGCCAAGAGGAGGGAATCGGGGAGCTGTTTTTT. This codes for CASSQEEGIGELFF.

The chain uses TRBV28 and TRBJ1-1; D is unresolved. V lost 2 bases to trimming and J lost 1 base, with 8 bases between them. CDR3 length: 14 residues. The germline CDR1 and CDR2 sequences are MDHEN and SYDVKM. CDR3 sequence reads: CASSLEQRNTEAFF. The CDR3 coding sequence is TGTGCCAGCAGTTTAGAACAGAGGAACACTGAAGCTTTCTTT. The whole variable domain, filled in from reference TRBV28 and TRBJ1-1, reads DVKVTQSSRYLVKRTGEKVFLECVQDMDHENMFWYRQDPGLGLRLIYFSYDVKMKEKGDIPEGYSVSREKKERFSLILESASTNQTSMYLCASSLEQRNTEAFFGQGTRLTVV.

The gene calls are TRBV5-1 and TRBJ2-2; TRBD1 agrees at 9 bases. CDR1 is SGHRS, CDR2 YFSETQ, per germline. Germline trimming cut 4 bases from V and 6 bases from J; bases unmatched to any gene: 7. The CDR3 contains 15 residues. CDR3 sequence (DNA): TGCGCCAGCAGCCCCGGACAGGGGTCGGCCGGGGAGCTGTTTTTT. This encodes CASSPGQGSAGELFF.